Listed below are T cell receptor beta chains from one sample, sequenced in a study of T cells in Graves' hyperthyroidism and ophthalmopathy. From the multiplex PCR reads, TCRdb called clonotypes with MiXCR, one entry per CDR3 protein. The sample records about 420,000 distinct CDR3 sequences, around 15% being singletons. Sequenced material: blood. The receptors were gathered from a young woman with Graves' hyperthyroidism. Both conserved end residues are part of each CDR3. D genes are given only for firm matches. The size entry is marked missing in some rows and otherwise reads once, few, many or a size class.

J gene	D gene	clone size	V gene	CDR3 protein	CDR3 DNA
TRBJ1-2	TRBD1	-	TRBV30	CAWRIGQGLGYTF	TGTGCCTGGAGAATCGGACAGGGCCTAGGCTACACCTTC
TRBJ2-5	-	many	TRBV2	CASITGKETQYF	TGTGCCAGCATCACGGGCAAAGAGACCCAGTACTTC
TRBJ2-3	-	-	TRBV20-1	CSASSRTRSTDTQYF	TGCAGTGCTAGTTCTAGGACAAGATCCACAGATACGCAGTATTTT
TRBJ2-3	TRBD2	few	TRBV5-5	CASSRNPTSGTRTDTQYF	TGTGCCAGCAGCCGGAATCCGACTAGCGGGACCCGCACAGATACGCAGTATTTT
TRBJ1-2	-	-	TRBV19	CASSGVRSFYGYTF	TGTGCCAGTAGTGGGGTCCGGTCCTTCTATGGCTACACCTTC
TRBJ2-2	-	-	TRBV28	CASSLLSPGELFF	TGTGCCAGCAGTTTATTATCCCCCGGGGAGCTGTTTTTT
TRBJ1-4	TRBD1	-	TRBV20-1	CSARWTGGEKLFF	TGCAGTGCTAGATGGACAGGGGGCGAAAAACTGTTTTTT
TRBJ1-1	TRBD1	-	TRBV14	CASSQLRTGGTEAFF	TGTGCCAGCAGCCAGCTGCGGACAGGTGGCACTGAAGCTTTCTTT
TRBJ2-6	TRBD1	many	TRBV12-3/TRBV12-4	CASTRRDSHGFSGANVLTF	TGTGCCAGCACCCGACGGGACAGCCACGGGTTCTCTGGGGCCAACGTCCTGACTTTC
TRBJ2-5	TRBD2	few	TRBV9	CASSPPLAGVSETQYF	TGTGCCAGCAGCCCCCCTCTAGCGGGAGTATCAGAGACCCAGTACTTC
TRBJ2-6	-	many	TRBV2	CASSESTGLIGANVLTF	TGTGCCAGCAGTGAGTCGACGGGGCTGATAGGGGCCAACGTCCTGACTTTC
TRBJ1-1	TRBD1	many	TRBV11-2	CASSPQGGRDTEAFF	TGTGCCAGCAGCCCACAGGGGGGCCGTGACACTGAAGCTTTCTTT
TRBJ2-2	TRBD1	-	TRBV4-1	CASRTGEREAGELFF	TGCGCCAGTCGGACAGGGGAGAGGGAAGCCGGGGAGCTGTTTTTT
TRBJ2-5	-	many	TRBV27	CASSTRLYQETQYF	TGTGCCAGCAGTACCCGCCTGTACCAAGAGACCCAGTACTTC
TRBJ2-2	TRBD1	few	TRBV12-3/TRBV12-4	CASSLGAWTGPEAGELFF	TGTGCCAGCAGTTTAGGGGCTTGGACAGGGCCAGAAGCCGGGGAGCTGTTTTTT
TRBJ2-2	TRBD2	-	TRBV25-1	CASSDPSGITGELFF	TGTGCCAGCAGTGACCCTAGCGGGATAACCGGGGAGCTGTTTTTT
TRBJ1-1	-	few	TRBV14	CASSQFRAEAFF	TGTGCCAGCAGCCAATTTAGGGCTGAAGCTTTCTTT
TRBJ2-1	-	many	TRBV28	CASSFHSGTYNNEQFF	TGTGCCAGCAGTTTTCACTCCGGGACATACAACAATGAGCAGTTCTTC
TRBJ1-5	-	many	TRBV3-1	CASSQEARGGRYQPQHF	TGTGCCAGCAGCCAAGAGGCGAGGGGTGGGCGGTATCAGCCCCAGCATTTT
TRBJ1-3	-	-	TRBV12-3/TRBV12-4	CASSLTAHSGNTIYF	TGTGCCAGCAGTTTGACAGCGCACTCTGGAAACACCATATATTTT
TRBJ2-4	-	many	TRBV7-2	CASSLAQGRNIQYF	TGTGCCAGCAGCTTAGCGCAGGGGCGGAACATTCAGTACTTC
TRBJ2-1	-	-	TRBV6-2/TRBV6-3	CASRPASVYNEQFF	TGTGCCAGCCGTCCTGCTAGCGTCTACAATGAGCAGTTCTTC
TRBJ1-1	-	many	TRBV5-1	CASSLRQIGTEAFF	TGCGCCAGCAGCTTGCGACAAATCGGTACTGAAGCTTTCTTT
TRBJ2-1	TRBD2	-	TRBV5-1	CASSLGPEAGDANEQFF	TGCGCCAGCAGCTTGGGCCCCGAAGCGGGAGACGCAAATGAGCAGTTCTTC